This T cell receptor beta chain was documented in a study of cytomegalovirus exposure and HLA in healthy donors. Turning to the study itself: One earlier analysis, a look at 150 million to 200 million T cells, found more than 100 million unique TCR beta sequences.

Every donor was a healthy person donating bone marrow. About this clone itself: What it recognizes is unknown.

The ends were cut back, 0 bases at V and 2 bases at J, with 4 bases in the middle. The CDR3 is made up of 13 amino acids. From germline, CDR1 is SGHVS and CDR2 FNYEAQ. General study points: In the analysis, some V segments, TRBV6-2 and TRBV6-3 included, were excluded as indistinguishable. Cytomegalovirus association was listed for about 180 TCR beta chains.

The primer mix had 60 Vbeta and 13 Jbeta primers. Here immunoSEQ multiplex PCR was the method, and the copy in TCRdb shows in-frame clones only, minus some. This sample has about 120,000 clones, with 80% to 85% found just once. Sequencing was carried out using PBMCs. The TCR comes from a woman aged 40 to 50 in good health and CMV-seronegative. J is TRBJ2-5 and V is TRBV7-6; no firm D call. The CDR3 reads CASSLARQETQYF. The CDR3 bases are TGTGCCAGCAGCTTAGCGCGACAAGAGACCCAGTACTTC.